Below are 4 T cell receptor beta chains sequenced from a single sample in a study of blood T cell repertoires in COVID-19. The data were produced by immunoSEQ multiplex PCR, yet TCRdb's version contains in-frame clones alone and is incomplete. The sample holds roughly 280,000 clones, under 95% seen once. The sequenced sample consisted of PBMCs or T cells enriched from blood (not recorded which). These receptors originate from a man between 35 and 55 years old who had been exposed to COVID-19.

The chain employs TRBV28 and TRBJ2-7, with 8 bases aligning to TRBD1. Trimming removed 10 bases from V and 3 bases from J; junction bases left unmatched: 8. The germline CDR1 and CDR2 sequences are MDHEN and SYDVKM. The CDR3 length is 13 residues. The CDR3 reads CAIARDRYYEQYF. The CDR3 nucleotides read TGTGCCATAGCCCGGGACAGGTACTACGAGCAGTACTTC.

The rearrangement joins TRBV19 to TRBJ2-1; maybe TRBD2 (5 bases). The germline V and J ends were trimmed by 3 bases and 0 bases, with 9 bases remaining between them. The CDR3 runs 15 residues. Germline V lookup: CDR1 LNHDA, CDR2 SQIVND (reference sequence). CDR3 DNA: TGTGCCAGTAGTATGCGAGGGATCTCCTACAATGAGCAGTTCTTC. It encodes CASSMRGISYNEQFF.

The chain employs TRBV12-3 or TRBV12-4 and TRBJ1-2; D remains ambiguous. CDR3 size: 13 residues. Trimming left V 3 bases short and J 4 bases short, with 9 bases between. The chain's CDR3 is CASSLVSGYGYTF. The CDR3 DNA follows: TGTGCCAGCAGTTTGGTCTCCGGCTATGGCTACACCTTC.

The sample holds one count of this clone. V and J are TRBV28 and TRBJ2-5; possible D gene TRBD1, 6 bases. The germline V and J ends were trimmed by 7 bases and 5 bases, with 14 bases remaining between them. CDR1 and CDR2 (germline): MDHEN, SYDVKM. The CDR3 sequence is 13 residues long. The CDR3 reads CASNEGGRETQYF. As DNA, the CDR3 is TGTGCCAGCAATGAAGGGGGTAGGGAGACCCAGTACTTC.